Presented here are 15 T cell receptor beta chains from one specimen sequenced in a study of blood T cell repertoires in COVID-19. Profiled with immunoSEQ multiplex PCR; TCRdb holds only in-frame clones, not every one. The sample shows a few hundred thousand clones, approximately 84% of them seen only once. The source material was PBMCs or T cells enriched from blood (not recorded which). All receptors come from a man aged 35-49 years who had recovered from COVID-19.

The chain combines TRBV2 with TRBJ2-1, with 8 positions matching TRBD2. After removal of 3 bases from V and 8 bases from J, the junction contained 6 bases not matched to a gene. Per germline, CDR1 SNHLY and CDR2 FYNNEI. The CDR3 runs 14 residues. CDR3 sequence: CASSDGGAGDEQFF. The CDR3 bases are TGTGCCAGCAGTGACGGGGGGGCCGGGGATGAGCAGTTCTTC.

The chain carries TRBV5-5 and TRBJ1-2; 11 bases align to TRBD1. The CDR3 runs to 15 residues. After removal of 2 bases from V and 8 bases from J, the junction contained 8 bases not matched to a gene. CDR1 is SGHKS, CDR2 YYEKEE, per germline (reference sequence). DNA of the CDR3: TGTGCCAGCAGCTTACCGGGACAGGGGGATCGCGGCTACACCTTC. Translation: CASSLPGQGDRGYTF.

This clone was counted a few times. This chain's CDR3 is CASSVGMNTEAFF. The CDR3 DNA follows: TGTGCCAGCAGCGTAGGTATGAACACTGAAGCTTTCTTT. The rearrangement links TRBV9 to TRBJ1-1; no reliable D call. The CDR3 totals 13 residues. Deletions cut 0 bases from V and 0 bases from J, with 3 bases between. CDR1 SGDLS and CDR2 YYNGEE come from the germline V gene. Full variable domain (remainder filled in from reference TRBV9 and TRBJ1-1): DSGVTQTPKHLITATGQRVTLRCSPRSGDLSVYWYQQSLDQGLQFLIQYYNGEERAKGNILERFSAQQFPDLHSELNLSSLELGDSALYFCASSVGMNTEAFFGQGTRLTVV.

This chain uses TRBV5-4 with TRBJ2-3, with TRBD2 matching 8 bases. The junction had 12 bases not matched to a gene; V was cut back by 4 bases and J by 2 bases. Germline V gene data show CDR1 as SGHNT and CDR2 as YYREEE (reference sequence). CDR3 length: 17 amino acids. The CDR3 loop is CASSPSPAGVTTDTQYF. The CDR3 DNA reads TGTGCCAGCAGCCCTAGTCCAGCGGGAGTTACCACAGATACGCAGTATTTT.

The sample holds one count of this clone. The CDR3 nucleotides read TGTGCCAGCAGCCATGACAGTTATTATGGCTACACCTTC. It yields the protein CASSHDSYYGYTF. The chain uses TRBV3-1 (or the pseudogene TRBV3-2) and TRBJ1-2; tentative D call: TRBD1 (5 bases). This CDR3 has 13 residues. CDR1 is LGHDT and CDR2 is YNNKEL in the germline V gene (reference sequence). V shed 3 bases and J shed 5 bases, with 10 bases lying between them.

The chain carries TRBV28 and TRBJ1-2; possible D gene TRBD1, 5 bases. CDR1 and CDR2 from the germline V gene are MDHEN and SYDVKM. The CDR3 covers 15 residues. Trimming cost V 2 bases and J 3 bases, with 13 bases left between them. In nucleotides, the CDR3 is TGTGCCAGCAGTTTACCCAGACCCAGGGACTATGGCTACACCTTC. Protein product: CASSLPRPRDYGYTF.

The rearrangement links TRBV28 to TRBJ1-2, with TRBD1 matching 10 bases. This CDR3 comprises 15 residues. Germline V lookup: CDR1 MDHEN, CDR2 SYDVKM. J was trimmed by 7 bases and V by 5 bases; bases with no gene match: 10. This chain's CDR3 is CASSVSGTGVSGYTF. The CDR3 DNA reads TGTGCCAGCAGTGTTTCCGGGACAGGGGTTTCTGGCTACACCTTC.

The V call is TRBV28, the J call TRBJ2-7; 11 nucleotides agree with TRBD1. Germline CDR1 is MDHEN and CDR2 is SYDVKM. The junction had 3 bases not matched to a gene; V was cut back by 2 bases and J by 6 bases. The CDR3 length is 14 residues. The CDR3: CASSLGQGAFEQYF. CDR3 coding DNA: TGTGCCAGCAGTTTAGGACAGGGGGCTTTCGAGCAGTACTTC.

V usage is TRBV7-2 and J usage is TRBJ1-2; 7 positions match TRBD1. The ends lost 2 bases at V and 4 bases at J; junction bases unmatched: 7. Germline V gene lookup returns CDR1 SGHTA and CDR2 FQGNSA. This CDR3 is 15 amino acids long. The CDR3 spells CASSLSQAGGYGYTF. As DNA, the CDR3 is TGTGCCAGCAGCTTATCTCAGGCAGGGGGCTATGGCTACACCTTC.

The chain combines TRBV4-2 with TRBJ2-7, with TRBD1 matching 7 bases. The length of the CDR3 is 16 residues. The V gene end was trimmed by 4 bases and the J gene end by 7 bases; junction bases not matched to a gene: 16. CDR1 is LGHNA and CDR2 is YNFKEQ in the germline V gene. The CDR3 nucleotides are TGTGCCAGCAGCCGAGAGATGAGACAGGGCCCTGGGGAGCAGTACTTC. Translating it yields CASSREMRQGPGEQYF.

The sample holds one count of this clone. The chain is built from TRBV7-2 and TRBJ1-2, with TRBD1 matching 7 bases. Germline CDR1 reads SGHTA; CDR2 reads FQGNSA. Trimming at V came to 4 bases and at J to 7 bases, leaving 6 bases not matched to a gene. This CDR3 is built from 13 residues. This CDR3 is CASSSRDRTGYTF. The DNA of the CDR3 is TGTGCCAGCAGCTCCCGGGACAGAACTGGCTACACCTTC.

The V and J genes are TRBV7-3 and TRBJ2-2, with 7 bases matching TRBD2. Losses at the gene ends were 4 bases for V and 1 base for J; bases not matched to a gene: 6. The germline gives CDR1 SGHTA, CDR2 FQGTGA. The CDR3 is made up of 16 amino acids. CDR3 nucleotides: TGTGCCAGCAGCTCCCCTGGCGGGGGGAACACCGGGGAGCTGTTTTTT. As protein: CASSSPGGGNTGELFF. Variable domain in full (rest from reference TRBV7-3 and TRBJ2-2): GAGVSQTPSNKVTEKGKYVELRCDPISGHTALYWYRQSLGQGPEFLIYFQGTGAADDSGLPNDRFFAVRPEGSVSTLKIQRTERGDSAVYLCASSSPGGGNTGELFFGEGSRLTVL.

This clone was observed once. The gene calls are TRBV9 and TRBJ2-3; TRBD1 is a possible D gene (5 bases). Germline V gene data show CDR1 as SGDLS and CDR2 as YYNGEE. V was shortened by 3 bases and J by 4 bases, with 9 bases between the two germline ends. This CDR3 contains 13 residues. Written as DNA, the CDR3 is TGTGCCAGCAGCGCCCAGGGTGCAGATACGCAGTATTTT. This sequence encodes CASSAQGADTQYF.

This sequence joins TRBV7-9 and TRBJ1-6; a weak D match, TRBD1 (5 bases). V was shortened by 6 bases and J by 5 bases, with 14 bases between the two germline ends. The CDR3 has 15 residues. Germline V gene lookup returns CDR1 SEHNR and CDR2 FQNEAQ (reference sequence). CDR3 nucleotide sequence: TGTGCCAGCAGAAAGGGACTGCGGGATAATTCACCCCTCCACTTT. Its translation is CASRKGLRDNSPLHF.

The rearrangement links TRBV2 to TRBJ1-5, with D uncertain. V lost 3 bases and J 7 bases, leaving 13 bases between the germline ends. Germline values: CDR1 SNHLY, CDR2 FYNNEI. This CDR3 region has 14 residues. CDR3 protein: CASSDGGPGQPQHF. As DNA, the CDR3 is TGTGCCAGCAGTGATGGAGGTCCCGGGCAGCCCCAGCATTTT.